One and the same sample provided the 32 T cell receptor beta chains below, sequenced in a study of immune evolution from preneoplasia to lung adenocarcinoma (TCRdb year 2021). Library preparation was by the immunoSEQ multiplex PCR assay. TCRdb provides this immuneACCESS table in a form limited to in-frame rearrangements. Some clones are lacking; in checked studies, under half of them reflect an unresolved V gene, and why the rest are absent is not known. The sample table shows approximately 9,600 clones, and around four fifths are seen once. In total, the top ten clones hold 5% to 7.5% of the sample. The sequenced sample consisted of FFPE lung adenocarcinoma in situ tissue. This sample's cell subset or site label indicates: preinvasive adenocarcinoma in situ (AIS). The receptors derive from a person between 60 and 79 years old with lung adenocarcinoma.

This clone was detected once. V gene TRBV5-5 combines with J gene TRBJ1-4; no definite D call. Germline assignment: CDR1 SGHKS and CDR2 YYEKEE (reference sequence). This CDR3 contains 16 residues. Trimming cost V 4 bases and J 0 bases, with 13 bases left between them. The CDR3 loop is CASSLDRPATNEKLFF. DNA for the CDR3: TGTGCCAGCAGCCTGGACCGGCCTGCAACTAATGAAAAACTGTTTTTT.

V gene TRBV5-4 combines with J gene TRBJ1-4; a possible D gene is TRBD1 (6 bases). This CDR3 contains 15 residues. The germline V and J ends were trimmed by 0 bases and 8 bases, with 14 bases remaining between them. Germline V gene data show CDR1 as SGHNT and CDR2 as YYREEE (reference sequence). CDR3 nucleotide sequence: TGTGCCAGCAGCTTGGAAGCAGGGACATGGGAAAAACTGTTTTTT. Its protein is CASSLEAGTWEKLFF.

V gene TRBV5-4 combines with J gene TRBJ2-2; TRBD1 might be the D (6 bases). The CDR3 runs 15 residues. CDR1 SGHNT and CDR2 YYREEE come from the germline V gene (reference sequence). V was shortened by 4 bases and J by 0 bases, with 10 bases between the two germline ends. CDR3 sequence: CASSPGTTNTGELFF. For the CDR3, the DNA is TGTGCCAGCAGCCCGGGGACAACGAACACCGGGGAGCTGTTTTTT.

Only a few counts were recorded for this clone. V gene TRBV7-2 combines with J gene TRBJ2-7; D is unresolved. CDR3 length: 14 amino acids. The germline CDR1 and CDR2 sequences are SGHTA and FQGNSA. Trimming took 5 bases from V and 0 from J, leaving 11 bases between them. The CDR3 spells CASSPSYYSYEQYF. CDR3 sequence (DNA): TGTGCCAGCAGCCCATCATACTACTCCTACGAGCAGTACTTC. Full variable domain (rest looked up from reference TRBV7-2 and TRBJ2-7): GAGVSQSPSNKVTEKGKDVELRCDPISGHTALYWYRQSLGQGLEFLIYFQGNSAPDKSGLPSDRFSAERTGGSVSTLTIQRTQQEDSAVYLCASSPSYYSYEQYFGPGTRLTVT.

This clone was counted between two and nine times. V gene TRBV5-4 combines with J gene TRBJ1-4, with a tentative D call TRBD1 (6 bases). CDR1 is SGHNT, CDR2 YYREEE, per germline (reference sequence). The CDR3 extends over 14 amino acids. With 1 base removed from V and 7 bases from J, the gap between germline ends came to 11 bases. DNA of the CDR3: TGTGCCAGCAGCTTGCGGCAGGGGCCTGAAAAACTGTTTTTT. Encoded protein: CASSLRQGPEKLFF. Filled out from reference TRBV5-4 and TRBJ1-4, the complete variable domain reads ETGVTQSPTHLIKTRGQQVTLRCSSQSGHNTVSWYQQALGQGPQFIFQYYREEENGRGNFPPRFSGLQFPNYSSELNVNALELDDSALYLCASSLRQGPEKLFFGSGTQLSVL.

The gene calls are TRBV18 and TRBJ1-2; no definite D call. This CDR3 is built from 19 residues. Germline V lookup: CDR1 KGHSH, CDR2 LQKENI. Trimming left V 3 bases short and J 0 bases short, with 23 bases between. The CDR3 loop is CASSPLEIGPSTSNYGYTF. CDR3 bases: TGTGCCAGCTCACCCCTCGAGATAGGGCCTTCTACCTCTAACTATGGCTACACCTTC.

The chain employs TRBV7-2 and TRBJ1-1, with D possibly TRBD1 on 6 matching bases. Germline-derived CDR1 and CDR2 are SGHTA and FQGNSA. The V end was cut by 6 bases, the J end by 1 base, with 18 bases between. This CDR3 is 16 amino acids long. The CDR3 reads CASRYTSGGGNTEAFF. CDR3 DNA: TGTGCCAGCAGATATACATCGGGAGGGGGGAACACTGAAGCTTTCTTT.

The chain employs TRBV7-9 and TRBJ1-2; TRBD1 agrees at 9 bases. CDR1 SEHNR and CDR2 FQNEAQ come from the germline V gene (reference sequence). This CDR3 comprises 15 residues. V lost 5 bases and J lost 3; bases outside the gene matches: 7. The CDR3 DNA follows: TGTGCCAGCAGCCCGGGACAGGGTTTTTACTATGGCTACACCTTC. Its protein is CASSPGQGFYYGYTF.

V gene TRBV2 combines with J gene TRBJ2-4; D could derive from TRBD1 or TRBD2 (5 bases each). Germline V gives CDR1 SNHLY, CDR2 FYNNEI. The CDR3 is 14 amino acids. V dropped 7 bases and J dropped 1 base, with 11 bases sitting between them. DNA of the CDR3: TGTGCCAGCAACCGGGACGGCGCCAAAAACATTCAGTACTTC. Translation: CASNRDGAKNIQYF. The full variable domain, completed using reference TRBV2 and TRBJ2-4, is EPEVTQTPSHQVTQMGQEVILRCVPISNHLYFYWYRQILGQKVEFLVSFYNNEISEKSEIFDDQFSVERPDGSNFTLKIRSTKLEDSAMYFCASNRDGAKNIQYFGAGTRLSVL.

The chain combines TRBV29-1 with TRBJ2-2; D may be TRBD1 or TRBD2 (5 bases each). V shed 7 bases and J shed 5 bases, with 8 bases lying between them. Germline V lookup: CDR1 SQVTM, CDR2 ANQGSEA. This CDR3 has 11 residues. CDR3 DNA sequence: TGCAGCGCCAGGGAGACCGGGGAGCTGTTTTTT. Translated: CSARETGELFF.

The chain couples TRBV4-3 to TRBJ1-2, with D uncertain. CDR1 is LGHNA and CDR2 is YSLEER in the germline V gene. The CDR3 covers 13 residues. Trimming shortened V by 0 bases and J by 3 bases, and 5 bases separated the two germline ends. The CDR3 DNA follows: TGCGCCAGCAGCCAAGATGGAGACTATGGCTACACCTTC. Amino acid sequence: CASSQDGDYGYTF.

The J gene is TRBJ1-1, the V gene TRBV5-1; TRBD1 matches 7 bases. The CDR3 consists of 13 residues. V dropped 0 bases and J dropped 5; count of bases not matched to a gene: 1. Germline V gives CDR1 SGHRS, CDR2 YFSETQ. CDR3 amino acids: CASSLGDRTEAFF. The CDR3 DNA sequence: TGCGCCAGCAGCTTGGGGGACAGAACTGAAGCTTTCTTT.

V usage is TRBV25-1 and J usage is TRBJ2-1; perhaps TRBD1 as D (6 bases). The germline V gene encodes CDR1 MGHDK and CDR2 SYGVNS. The CDR3 has 16 residues. V dropped 0 bases and J dropped 2 bases, with 11 bases sitting between them. The chain's CDR3 is CASSEYSQGPYNEQFF. The CDR3 DNA sequence: TGTGCCAGCAGTGAATATTCACAGGGTCCCTACAATGAGCAGTTCTTC. Looking up the rest from reference TRBV25-1 and TRBJ2-1 gives the full variable domain: EADIYQTPRYLVIGTGKKITLECSQTMGHDKMYWYQQDPGMELHLIHYSYGVNSTEKGDLSSESTVSRIRTEHFPLTLESARPSHTSQYLCASSEYSQGPYNEQFFGPGTRLTVL.

Concerning this clone: At the DNA level, this CDR3 is encoded by other sequences in the same sample as well. V is TRBV7-9 and J is TRBJ2-7; D uncertain. Germline assignment: CDR1 SEHNR and CDR2 FQNEAQ (reference sequence). V was trimmed by 5 bases and J by 0 bases, leaving 14 bases between them. The CDR3 totals 15 residues. The chain's CDR3 is CASSPTRTASYEQYF. In DNA form, the CDR3 reads TGTGCCAGCAGCCCTACCCGAACAGCCTCCTACGAGCAGTACTTC.

The chain combines TRBV6-1 with TRBJ1-5; no reliable D call. Trimming cost V 1 base and J 1 base, with 2 bases left between them. The CDR3 has 13 amino acids. The germline V gene encodes CDR1 MNHNS and CDR2 SASEGT. CDR3 DNA: TGTGCCAGCAGTGAAGTGAGCAATCAGCCCCAGCATTTT. Residues: CASSEVSNQPQHF.

CDR3 amino acids: CASSLRLQGEAFF. DNA of the CDR3: TGCGCCAGCAGCCTACGCCTCCAGGGTGAAGCTTTCTTT. The chain joins TRBV4-3 to TRBJ1-1; D perhaps matches TRBD1 (5 bases). Germline CDR1 is LGHNA and CDR2 is YSLEER. With 4 bases removed from V and 7 bases from J, the gap between germline ends came to 13 bases. The CDR3 loop spans 13 amino acids.

The chain combines TRBV7-2 with TRBJ2-5; TRBD1 or TRBD2 may be the D gene (5 bases each). The CDR3 runs 15 residues. V was cut by 1 base and J by 3 bases, with 12 bases left in between. The germline CDR1 and CDR2 sequences are SGHTA and FQGNSA. The CDR3 coding sequence is TGTGCCAGCAGCTTAGAGGCGGGCAGGGAAGAGACCCAGTACTTC. It yields the protein CASSLEAGREETQYF.

This clone was seen only a few times. V is TRBV11-3 and J is TRBJ2-1, with D tentatively TRBD2 (5 bases). V dropped 2 bases and J dropped 1 base, with 6 bases sitting between them. The V gene's germline CDR1 is SGHNT and CDR2 YENEEA. This CDR3 has 14 residues. DNA for the CDR3: TGTGCCAGCAGCTTATCGGGGTCCTACAATGAGCAGTTCTTC. This sequence encodes CASSLSGSYNEQFF.

The V and J genes are TRBV2 and TRBJ1-2, with a weak D call TRBD1 (6 bases). The CDR3 covers 12 residues. Per the germline V gene, CDR1 is SNHLY and CDR2 is FYNNEI. V gave up 6 bases and J gave up 7 bases, with 12 bases separating them. The CDR3 nucleotides read TGTGCCAGCAGGGGGTCAGGGGCTGGCTACACCTTC. This encodes CASRGSGAGYTF.

The CDR3 nucleotides read TGTGCCAGCAGCCGAACTCTAGCGGGGGAAGGAGATACGCAGTATTTT. Translation: CASSRTLAGEGDTQYF. The V call is TRBV9, the J call TRBJ2-3, with 10 bases fitting TRBD2. This CDR3 region has 16 residues. Germline V gene sequence: CDR1 SGDLS, CDR2 YYNGEE. V lost 4 bases and J lost 5; bases outside the gene matches: 10. The whole variable domain, remainder taken from reference TRBV9 and TRBJ2-3, is DSGVTQTPKHLITATGQRVTLRCSPRSGDLSVYWYQQSLDQGLQFLIQYYNGEERAKGNILERFSAQQFPDLHSELNLSSLELGDSALYFCASSRTLAGEGDTQYFGPGTRLTVL.

The chain has TRBV18 and TRBJ2-7, with a possible D match to TRBD2 (5 bases). CDR3 length equals 13 residues. V was trimmed by 5 bases and J by 2 bases, leaving 10 bases between them. The germline CDR1 and CDR2 sequences are KGHSH and LQKENI. The CDR3: CASSSGIPYEQYF. For the CDR3, the DNA is TGTGCCAGCTCATCGGGGATACCCTACGAGCAGTACTTC. The complete variable domain, with remaining parts taken from reference TRBV18 and TRBJ2-7, reads NAGVMQNPRHLVRRRGQEARLRCSPMKGHSHVYWYRQLPEEGLKFMVYLQKENIIDESGMPKERFSAEFPKEGPSILRIQQVVRGDSAAYFCASSSGIPYEQYFGPGTRLTVT.

This chain connects TRBV7-2 to TRBJ1-6; 7 bases fit TRBD1. The CDR3 length is 14 residues. Germline-derived CDR1 and CDR2 are SGHTA and FQGNSA. After removal of 9 bases from V and 8 bases from J, the junction contained 10 bases not matched to a gene. The CDR3 DNA is TGTGCCAGTAGACAGGGCTTCATTTATTCACCCCTCCACTTT. Its protein is CASRQGFIYSPLHF.

Only one count was recorded for this clone. The chain employs TRBV6-1 and TRBJ2-1; perhaps TRBD2 as D (7 bases). Trimming took 5 bases from V and 1 from J, leaving 12 bases between them. The CDR3 consists of 15 residues. Germline assignment: CDR1 MNHNS and CDR2 SASEGT. The CDR3 DNA sequence: TGTGCCAGCAGTCCGGGGGGCCGTTCCTACAATGAGCAGTTCTTC. Protein: CASSPGGRSYNEQFF.

The V call is TRBV10-3, the J call TRBJ2-2; possibly TRBD1 for D (6 bases). The germline V and J ends were trimmed by 8 bases and 5 bases, with 12 bases remaining between them. The germline V gene encodes CDR1 ENHRY and CDR2 SYGVKD. The CDR3 totals 13 residues. CDR3 in amino acids: CAIGGGRTGELFF. Written as DNA, the CDR3 is TGTGCCATCGGTGGGGGCCGGACCGGGGAGCTGTTTTTT.

V gene TRBV5-5 combines with J gene TRBJ1-5; D call uncertain. The germline V and J ends were trimmed by 0 bases and 1 base, with 17 bases remaining between them. The CDR3 consists of 18 residues. Germline V gives CDR1 SGHKS, CDR2 YYEKEE (reference sequence). In nucleotides, the CDR3 is TGTGCCAGCAGCTTGGTGGCCTTACGAGGGTACAGCAATCAGCCCCAGCATTTT. This translates into CASSLVALRGYSNQPQHF.

This chain joins TRBV7-2 and TRBJ2-7, with 7 bases identical to TRBD2. With V trimmed by 7 bases and J by 9 bases, 15 bases remained unmatched. This CDR3 is built from 14 residues. Per the germline V gene, CDR1 is SGHTA and CDR2 is FQGNSA. The CDR3 loop is CASTLVQTSGGQYF. The CDR3 nucleotides are TGTGCCAGCACCTTGGTTCAGACGTCGGGGGGGCAGTACTTC.

The chain couples TRBV7-2 to TRBJ1-6; D unclear. This CDR3 contains 15 residues. Per germline, CDR1 SGHTA and CDR2 FQGNSA. Between the trimmed V and J ends, which lost 3 bases and 2 bases, there was a span of 8 bases. CDR3 nucleotides: TGTGCCAGCAGCTTCTCGGTGACCTATAATTCACCCCTCCACTTT. It is translated as CASSFSVTYNSPLHF. The whole variable domain, filled in from reference TRBV7-2 and TRBJ1-6, reads GAGVSQSPSNKVTEKGKDVELRCDPISGHTALYWYRQSLGQGLEFLIYFQGNSAPDKSGLPSDRFSAERTGGSVSTLTIQRTQQEDSAVYLCASSFSVTYNSPLHFGNGTRLTVT.

A note on this clone: This sample includes further DNA sequences coding for the same CDR3. The CDR3 region is CASSLYDSNYGYTF. CDR3 in DNA: TGTGCCAGCAGCTTGTATGACAGCAACTATGGCTACACCTTC. The V call is TRBV5-6, the J call TRBJ1-2, with D possibly TRBD1 on 5 matching bases. The V end was cut by 1 base, the J end by 2 bases, with 9 bases between. The CDR3 spans 14 residues. Looked up from germline, CDR1 is SGHDT and CDR2 is YYEEEE. Full variable domain (missing parts from reference TRBV5-6 and TRBJ1-2): DAGVTQSPTHLIKTRGQQVTLRCSPKSGHDTVSWYQQALGQGPQFIFQYYEEEERQRGNFPDRFSGHQFPNYSSELNVNALLLGDSALYLCASSLYDSNYGYTFGSGTRLTVV.

This rearrangement joins TRBV30 to TRBJ1-4; 9 bases map to TRBD1. V lost 3 bases and J lost 4; bases outside the gene matches: 9. This CDR3 comprises 16 residues. CDR1 and CDR2 (germline): GTSNPN, SVGIG (reference sequence). The DNA of the CDR3 is TGTGCCTGGAGAGGACAGGGGACTTATTATAATGAAAAACTGTTTTTT. Residues: CAWRGQGTYYNEKLFF.

V gene TRBV28 combines with J gene TRBJ1-1, with 7 bases that match TRBD1. Germline trimming cut 6 bases from V and 0 bases from J; bases unmatched to any gene: 4. This CDR3 is built from 14 residues. Germline CDR1 reads MDHEN; CDR2 reads SYDVKM. DNA of the CDR3: TGTGCCAGCAGGTGGGACAGCTTGAACACTGAAGCTTTCTTT. Its protein is CASRWDSLNTEAFF.

The chain employs TRBV5-8 and TRBJ1-4; D perhaps matches TRBD1 (6 bases). This CDR3 has 16 amino acids. The germline V gene encodes CDR1 SGHTS and CDR2 YDEGEE. The V end lost 1 base, the J end lost 8 bases, and 18 bases lay between the germline ends. Written as DNA, the CDR3 is TGTGCCAGCAGCTTGAGCCAGGGGTTGAGGAAGGAAAAACTGTTTTTT. Translated, it gives CASSLSQGLRKEKLFF.

V gene TRBV4-3 combines with J gene TRBJ2-1, with 9 bases aligning to TRBD2. With V trimmed by 4 bases and J by 6 bases, 13 bases remained unmatched. The CDR3 loop spans 17 amino acids. Per the germline V gene, CDR1 is LGHNA and CDR2 is YSLEER. In nucleotides, the CDR3 is TGCGCCAGCAGCCTAGAAACGGGCGGGGGGGCAAGCAATGAGCAGTTCTTC. Its translation is CASSLETGGGASNEQFF.